Following are 7 T cell receptor beta chains from one sample sequenced in a study of molecular identifiers for immune sequencing clone quantification. TCRdb passed the PCR reads through MiXCR, listing each CDR3 protein once. The sample contains about half a million distinct CDR3 sequences, roughly 25% of which appear only once. The material sequenced was naive CD8+ T cells from blood, with Jurkat cell RNA spiked in. As to subset: FACS-sorted CD8+CD4-CCR7+CD45RA+ naive T cells. These receptors all come from a human donor in good health. Some libraries in this study had Jurkat cell RNA spiked in.

This clonotype was observed a few times. The chain is built from TRBV4-3 and TRBJ2-2, with D unresolved. The CDR3 spans 15 residues. Germline V lookup: CDR1 LGHNA, CDR2 YSLEER. Trimming pared 0 bases from V and 5 bases from J, leaving 10 bases between. CDR3: CASSQETPSTGELFF. CDR3 coding DNA: TGCGCCAGCAGCCAAGAAACCCCGAGTACCGGGGAGCTGTTTTTT.

Of note for this clonotype: The junction and the germline gene differ at one end; a read error may be behind it. The chain combines TRBV5-1 with TRBJ2-7; D unclear. CDR1 is SGHRS and CDR2 is YFSETQ in the germline V gene. The CDR3 loop spans 14 amino acids. The CDR3 DNA follows: TGCGCCAGCAGCTTGCGGCAGGCCTACTACGGGCAGTACTTC. Its translation is CASSLRQAYYGQYF.

This clonotype was detected ten times or more. The gene calls are TRBV29-1 and TRBJ2-2, with D hard to call. Germline CDR1 reads SQVTM; CDR2 reads ANQGSEA. V was pared by 3 bases and J by 4 bases, with 9 bases between. The CDR3 loop spans 13 amino acids. CDR3 protein: CSVESDVTGELFF. CDR3 nucleotides: TGCAGCGTTGAGTCGGATGTCACCGGGGAGCTGTTTTTT.

A single count supports this clonotype. A much bigger clone sits one base away, suggesting this may be a read error. Since the CDR3 does not end with the conserved phenylalanine or tryptophan, this likely comes from a read error. V usage is TRBV4-2 and J usage is TRBJ1-5, with D possibly being TRBD1 (5 bases). Germline CDR1 reads LGHNA; CDR2 reads YNFKEQ. The V gene lost 0 bases and the J gene lost 3 bases, with 9 bases spanning the gap. This CDR3 has 15 amino acids. CDR3 residues: CASSQDMTDNQPQHS. In DNA form, the CDR3 reads TGTGCCAGCAGCCAAGATATGACAGACAATCAGCCCCAGCATTCT.

Comments on this clonotype: This may come from a read error, since a much larger clone is one base off. CDR3 sequence: CASSFLLRGQPRHF. In DNA form, the CDR3 reads TGTGCCAGCAGTTTTTTATTGCGGGGTCAGCCCCGGCATTTT. The rearrangement links TRBV12-3 or TRBV12-4 to TRBJ1-5, with unresolved D. CDR3 length equals 14 residues.

The gene calls are TRBV28 and TRBJ2-2; TRBD2 aligns across 7 bases. Germline V CDR1 and CDR2: MDHEN, SYDVKM. The CDR3 loop spans 16 amino acids. Germline trimming cut 4 bases from V and 0 bases from J; bases unmatched to any gene: 5. The DNA of the CDR3 is TGTGCCAGCAGTTCCAGGACTAGAGCGAACACCGGGGAGCTGTTTTTT. It is translated as CASSSRTRANTGELFF.

The genes are TRBV7-9 and TRBJ1-1; D unresolved. V lost 3 bases and J lost 3, with 14 bases in between. The CDR3 consists of 15 residues. The germline CDR1 and CDR2 sequences are SEHNR and FQNEAQ (reference sequence). Here the CDR3 reads CASSFPPSRDTEAFF. The CDR3 DNA sequence: TGTGCCAGCAGCTTCCCCCCCTCACGGGACACTGAAGCTTTCTTT.